What follows are 2 T cell receptor beta chains derived from one specimen sequenced in a study of T cell repertoires in cytomegalovirus infection. No antigens are known for them. One entry per CDR3 protein, called by TCRdb with MiXCR from the reads. In the table there are a few hundred thousand distinct CDR3 sequences, under 45% of which are singletons. The sequencing used cultured PBMCs, collected from culture after CMV antigen stimulation. These receptors all stem from a human donor in good health (CMV status not recorded). Some clones in this sample may be carry-over from other donors' samples.

This clonotype was recorded once. This sequence joins TRBV19 and TRBJ2-5, with 13 bases fitting TRBD2. The CDR3 extends over 14 amino acids. Trimming took 5 bases from V and 5 from J; bases not matched to a gene: 2. Germline V gives CDR1 LNHDA, CDR2 SQIVND (reference sequence). The CDR3: CASSRTSGSETQYF. As DNA, the CDR3 is TGTGCCAGTAGTCGGACTAGCGGGAGTGAGACCCAGTACTTC.

CDR3 sequence reads: CASSRGDGAKNIQYF. In DNA form, the CDR3 reads TGTGCCAGCAGTAGAGGGGACGGGGCCAAAAACATTCAGTACTTC. V is TRBV6-1 and J is TRBJ2-4, with D tentatively TRBD1 or TRBD2 (5 bases each). Trimming left V 5 bases short and J 1 base short, with 12 bases between. CDR1 MNHNS and CDR2 SASEGT come from the germline V gene. The CDR3 spans 15 residues.